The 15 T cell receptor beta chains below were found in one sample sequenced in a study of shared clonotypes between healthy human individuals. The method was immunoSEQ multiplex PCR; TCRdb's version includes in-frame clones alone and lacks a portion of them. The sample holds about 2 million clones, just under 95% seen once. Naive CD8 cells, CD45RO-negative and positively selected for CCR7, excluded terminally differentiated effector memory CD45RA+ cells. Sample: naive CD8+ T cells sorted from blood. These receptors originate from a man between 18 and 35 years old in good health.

CDR3 loop: CASSSAGGTGVSYEQYF. The CDR3, as DNA: TGTGCCAGCAGCTCTGCCGGGGGGACAGGGGTATCCTACGAGCAGTACTTC. The chain links TRBV5-6 to TRBJ2-7; TRBD1 agrees at 10 bases. Trimming cost V 3 bases and J 1 base; bases outside gene matches: 10. Per germline, CDR1 SGHDT and CDR2 YYEEEE. This CDR3 has 17 amino acids. Looking up the rest from reference TRBV5-6 and TRBJ2-7 gives the full variable domain: DAGVTQSPTHLIKTRGQQVTLRCSPKSGHDTVSWYQQALGQGPQFIFQYYEEEERQRGNFPDRFSGHQFPNYSSELNVNALLLGDSALYLCASSSAGGTGVSYEQYFGPGTRLTVT.

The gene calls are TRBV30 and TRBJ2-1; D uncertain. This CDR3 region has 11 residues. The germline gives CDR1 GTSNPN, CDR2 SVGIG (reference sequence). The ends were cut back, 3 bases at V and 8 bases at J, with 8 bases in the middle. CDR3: CAWSHTHEQFF. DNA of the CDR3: TGTGCCTGGAGCCACACCCATGAGCAGTTCTTC.

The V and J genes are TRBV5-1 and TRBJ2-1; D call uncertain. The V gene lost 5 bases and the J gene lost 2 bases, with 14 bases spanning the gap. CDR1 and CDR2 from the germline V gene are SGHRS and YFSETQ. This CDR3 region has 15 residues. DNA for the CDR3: TGCGCCAGCAGTGTCTCTTACTCAACCTACAATGAGCAGTTCTTC. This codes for CASSVSYSTYNEQFF.

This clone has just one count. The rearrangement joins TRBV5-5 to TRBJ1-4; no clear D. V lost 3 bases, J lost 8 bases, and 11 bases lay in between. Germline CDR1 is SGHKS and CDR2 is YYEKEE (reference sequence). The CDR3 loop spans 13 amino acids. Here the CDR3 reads CASSSYIGEKLFF. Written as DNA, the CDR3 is TGTGCCAGCAGCTCGTATATTGGAGAAAAACTGTTTTTT.

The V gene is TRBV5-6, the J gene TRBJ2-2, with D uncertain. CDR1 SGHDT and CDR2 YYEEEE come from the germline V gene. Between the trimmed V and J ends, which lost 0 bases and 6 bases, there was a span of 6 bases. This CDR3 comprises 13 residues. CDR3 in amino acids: CASSLDGSGELFF. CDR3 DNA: TGTGCCAGCAGCTTGGACGGGTCCGGGGAGCTGTTTTTT.

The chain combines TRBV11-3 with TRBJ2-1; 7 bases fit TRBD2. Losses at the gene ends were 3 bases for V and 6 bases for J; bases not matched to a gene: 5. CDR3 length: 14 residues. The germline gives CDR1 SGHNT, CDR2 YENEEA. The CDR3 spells CASSLGGGANEQFF. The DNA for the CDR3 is TGTGCCAGCAGCTTGGGCGGGGGAGCCAATGAGCAGTTCTTC.

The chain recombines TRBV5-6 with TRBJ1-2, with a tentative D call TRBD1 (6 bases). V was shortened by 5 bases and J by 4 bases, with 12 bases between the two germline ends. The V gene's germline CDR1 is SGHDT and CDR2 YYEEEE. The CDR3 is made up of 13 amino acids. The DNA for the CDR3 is TGTGCCAGCAGTCAGGACAGCTTCTATGGCTACACCTTC. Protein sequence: CASSQDSFYGYTF.

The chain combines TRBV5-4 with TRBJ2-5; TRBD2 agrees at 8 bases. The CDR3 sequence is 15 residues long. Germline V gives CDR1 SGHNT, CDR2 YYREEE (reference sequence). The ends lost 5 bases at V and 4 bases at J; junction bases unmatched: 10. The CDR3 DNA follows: TGTGCCAGCAGTCTATCCCCCAGCGGGAGAGAGACCCAGTACTTC. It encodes CASSLSPSGRETQYF.

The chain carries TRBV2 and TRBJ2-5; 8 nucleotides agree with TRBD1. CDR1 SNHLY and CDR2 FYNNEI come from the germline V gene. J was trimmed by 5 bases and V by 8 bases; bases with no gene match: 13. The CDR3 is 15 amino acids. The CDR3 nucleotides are TGTGCCAGCCTAAACCCCGGGACAGGAAAGGAGACCCAGTACTTC. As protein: CASLNPGTGKETQYF.

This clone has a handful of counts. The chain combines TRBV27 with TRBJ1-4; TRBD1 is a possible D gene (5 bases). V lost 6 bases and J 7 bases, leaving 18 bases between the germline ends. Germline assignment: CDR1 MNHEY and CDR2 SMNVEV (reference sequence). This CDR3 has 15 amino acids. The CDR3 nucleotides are TGTGCCAGCAGCCCCATGGGGGACGCCCTTGAAAAACTGTTTTTT. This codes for CASSPMGDALEKLFF.

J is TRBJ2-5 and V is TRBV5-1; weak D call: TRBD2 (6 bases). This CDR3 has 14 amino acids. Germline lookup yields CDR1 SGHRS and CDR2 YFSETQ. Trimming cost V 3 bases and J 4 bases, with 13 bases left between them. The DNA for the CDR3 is TGCGCCAGCAGCTCCGGAGGGGCGGGAGAGACCCAGTACTTC. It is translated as CASSSGGAGETQYF.

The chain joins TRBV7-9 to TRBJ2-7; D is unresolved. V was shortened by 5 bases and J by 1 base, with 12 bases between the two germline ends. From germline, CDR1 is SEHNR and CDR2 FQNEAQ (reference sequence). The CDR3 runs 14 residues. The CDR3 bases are TGTGCCAGCAGCCCAATGCAGAGATCCTACGAGCAGTACTTC. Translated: CASSPMQRSYEQYF.

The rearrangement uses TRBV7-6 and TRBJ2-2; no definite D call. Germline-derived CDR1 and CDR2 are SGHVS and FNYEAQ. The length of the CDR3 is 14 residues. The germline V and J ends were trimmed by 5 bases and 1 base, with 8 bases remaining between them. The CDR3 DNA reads TGTGCCAGCAGCCATGAATTGAACACCGGGGAGCTGTTTTTT. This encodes CASSHELNTGELFF.

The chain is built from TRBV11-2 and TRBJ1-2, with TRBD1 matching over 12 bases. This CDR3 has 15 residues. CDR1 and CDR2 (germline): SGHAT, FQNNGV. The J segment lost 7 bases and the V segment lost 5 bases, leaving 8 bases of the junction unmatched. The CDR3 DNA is TGTGCCAGCAGCCCCCCGGGACAGGGGGCTTTTGGCTACACCTTC. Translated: CASSPPGQGAFGYTF.

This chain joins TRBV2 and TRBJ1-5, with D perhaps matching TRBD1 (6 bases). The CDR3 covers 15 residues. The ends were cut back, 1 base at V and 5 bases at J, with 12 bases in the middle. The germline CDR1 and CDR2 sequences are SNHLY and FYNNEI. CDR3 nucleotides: TGTGCCAGCAGTGAAGTGGGGGGCAGGGATCAGCCCCAGCATTTT. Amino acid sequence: CASSEVGGRDQPQHF.